This T cell receptor (beta chain) stems from a study of early T cells in non-severe SARS-CoV-2 infection. A single record per CDR3 protein comes from TCRdb applying MiXCR to the 5' RACE reads. The data contain tens of thousands of distinct CDR3 sequences, over 9% of them seen just once; the ten biggest clones take up 6.5% to 8.5%. The CDR3 totals 16 residues. CDR1 is WNHNN, CDR2 SYGVQD, per germline (reference sequence). V lost 6 bases and J lost 3, with 19 bases in between. The chain recombines TRBV10-1 with TRBJ2-3; either TRBD1 or TRBD2 may supply D (5 bases each). This TCR was recovered from an adult who was a healthcare worker with PCR-confirmed SARS-CoV-2 infection or an uninfected control (not recorded which). Sequences were derived from whole blood, sampled at baseline. The chain's CDR3 is CASRAGTLGGTDTQYF. CDR3 in DNA: TGCGCCAGCAGAGCCGGGACCCTCGGAGGTACAGATACGCAGTATTTT.